This T cell receptor (beta chain) derives from a study of blood T cell repertoires in COVID-19. Study details: Samples representing acute and convalescent COVID-19 were sourced from the United States, Italy and Spain.

Original processing methods: The assay estimated nucleated cells by amplifying reference gene primers. Sequenced by immunoSEQ multiplex PCR; TCRdb stores in-frame clones only, minus some. The V and J calls and the clone size are those of that table, but D and trimming were determined from the DNA. Here the sample spans around 250,000 clones, around 87% being singletons. This clonotype was sampled from a woman in her seventies with active or convalescent COVID-19. Source material: peripheral blood.

CDR3 DNA: TGTGCCAGTAATGGAGGCCGAATCAACACTGAAGCTTTCTTT. This encodes CASNGGRINTEAFF. This rearrangement joins TRBV19 to TRBJ1-1; D remains ambiguous. This CDR3 contains 14 residues. Germline V gene data show CDR1 as LNHDA and CDR2 as SQIVND (reference sequence). V shed 7 bases and J shed 2 bases, with 14 bases lying between them.